The 6 T cell receptor beta chains below come from one sample, sequenced in a study of cytomegalovirus exposure and HLA in healthy donors. Libraries were prepared by immunoSEQ multiplex PCR; TCRdb keeps only in-frame clonotypes and omits some of them. The sample lists about 360,000 clones, 75% to 90% occurring once. The sample was PBMCs. These receptors all come from a woman between 18 and 29 years old in good health and CMV-seronegative.

The gene calls are TRBV5-6 and TRBJ2-6, with D perhaps TRBD1 (5 bases). The germline V gene encodes CDR1 SGHDT and CDR2 YYEEEE. The ends were cut back, 2 bases at V and 0 bases at J, with 15 bases in the middle. CDR3 length: 18 amino acids. The CDR3 bases are TGTGCCAGCAGCTTAGGGGCCCTCCTTCACTCTGGGGCCAACGTCCTGACTTTC. Protein sequence: CASSLGALLHSGANVLTF.

The chain combines TRBV5-1 with TRBJ2-1; 8 nucleotides align to TRBD1. Germline V gives CDR1 SGHRS, CDR2 YFSETQ. The CDR3 contains 14 residues. Losses at the gene ends were 2 bases for V and 5 bases for J; bases not matched to a gene: 3. CDR3 loop: CASSLGTGDNEQFF. Here the CDR3 DNA reads TGCGCCAGCAGCTTAGGGACAGGAGACAATGAGCAGTTCTTC.

Notes on this clone: Other nucleotide sequences from this sample produce the same CDR3. The chain uses TRBV19 and TRBJ2-5; TRBD2 is a possible D gene (6 bases). The germline CDR1 and CDR2 sequences are LNHDA and SQIVND (reference sequence). This CDR3 is 13 amino acids long. Trimming left V 1 base short and J 4 bases short, with 7 bases between. The DNA for the CDR3 is TGTGCCAGTAGTATAGTGGGAGGAGAGACCCAGTACTTC. This translates into CASSIVGGETQYF.

Only a few counts were recorded for this clone. V gene TRBV29-1 combines with J gene TRBJ1-1; D possibly corresponds to TRBD1 (5 bases). The CDR3 loop spans 11 amino acids. Trimming shortened V by 5 bases and J by 8 bases, and 12 bases separated the two germline ends. CDR1 and CDR2 from the germline V gene are SQVTM and ANQGSEA. The CDR3 nucleotides are TGCAGCGTTTCGGACCGGGGGGAAGCTTTCTTT. Translation gives CSVSDRGEAFF.

The CDR3 loop is CASGTAGGPYEQYF. CDR3 nucleotides: TGTGCCAGCGGTACAGCGGGAGGACCCTACGAGCAGTACTTC. V usage is TRBV28 and J usage is TRBJ2-7; 9 positions agree with TRBD2. The germline gives CDR1 MDHEN, CDR2 SYDVKM. The V segment lost 8 bases and the J segment 2 bases; nucleotides outside the gene matches: 7. This CDR3 contains 14 residues.

The genes are TRBV7-9 and TRBJ1-4, with D possibly being TRBD1 (6 bases). Trimming removed 5 bases from V and 8 bases from J, with 12 bases in between. CDR3 size: 13 residues. Germline CDR1 reads SEHNR; CDR2 reads FQNEAQ (reference sequence). The CDR3 loop is CASSRTGQEKLFF. Written as DNA, the CDR3 is TGTGCCAGCAGCAGAACAGGGCAGGAAAAACTGTTTTTT. Together with reference TRBV7-9 and TRBJ1-4, the CDR3 gives the full variable domain: DTGVSQNPRHKITKRGQNVTFRCDPISEHNRLYWYRQTLGQGPEFLTYFQNEAQLEKSRLLSDRFSAERPKGSFSTLEIQRTEQGDSAMYLCASSRTGQEKLFFGSGTQLSVL.